These 18 T cell receptor beta chains originate from one sample sequenced in a study of control samples from healthy donors and cancer patients. Produced via immunoSEQ multiplex PCR; TCRdb's table is partial and in-frame only. The sample yields around 180,000 clones, roughly 94% seen once. The sequenced sample consisted of blood. These TCRs come from a woman under 30 in good health.

The chain joins TRBV11-2 to TRBJ2-3; 11 bases fit TRBD2. Germline CDR1 SGHAT, CDR2 FQNNGV. V lost 5 bases to trimming and J lost 0 bases; unmatched junction nucleotides: 7. This CDR3 comprises 17 residues. DNA for the CDR3: TGTGCCAGCAGCCACGGGACTAGCGGAACTAGCACAGATACGCAGTATTTT. Translation gives CASSHGTSGTSTDTQYF.

CDR3 residues: CASSRTSGGLKYQETQYF. The DNA for the CDR3 is TGCGCCAGCAGTCGGACTAGCGGGGGCCTCAAGTACCAAGAGACCCAGTACTTC. This sequence joins TRBV4-1 and TRBJ2-5; 13 bases match TRBD2. This CDR3 spans 18 amino acids. Germline loops: CDR1 MGHRA, CDR2 YSYEKL. V was pared by 6 bases and J by 0 bases, with 10 bases of the junction left unmatched.

The V gene is TRBV6-2 or TRBV6-3, the J gene TRBJ2-2; 10 bases are shared with TRBD1. The CDR3 extends over 16 amino acids. V lost 3 bases to trimming and J lost 3 bases; unmatched junction nucleotides: 4. Germline CDR1 reads MNHEY; CDR2 reads SVGEGT. DNA for the CDR3: TGTGCCAGCAGTTATAGCGGGACAGGGGACACCGGGGAGCTGTTTTTT. It is translated as CASSYSGTGDTGELFF.

The chain employs TRBV7-2 and TRBJ2-2; TRBD1 might be the D (6 bases). This CDR3 contains 16 residues. Trimming shortened V by 2 bases and J by 1 base, and 11 bases separated the two germline ends. From germline, CDR1 is SGHTA and CDR2 FQGNSA. The DNA of the CDR3 is TGTGCCAGCAGCTTACAGGGGCCTATGAACACCGGGGAGCTGTTTTTT. This gives the protein CASSLQGPMNTGELFF.

The V gene is TRBV28, the J gene TRBJ2-1; no reliable D call. Germline loops: CDR1 MDHEN, CDR2 SYDVKM. The germline V and J ends were trimmed by 3 bases and 6 bases, with 9 bases remaining between them. This CDR3 is built from 13 residues. CDR3 DNA: TGTGCCAGCAGTTTTGGGCCTAGCAATGAGCAGTTCTTC. Amino acid sequence: CASSFGPSNEQFF.

This clone came up once. This chain joins TRBV6-1 and TRBJ1-5, with D unclear. This CDR3 is 13 amino acids long. CDR1 MNHNS and CDR2 SASEGT come from the germline V gene. V lost 1 base, J lost 7 bases, and 8 bases lay in between. Written as DNA, the CDR3 is TGTGCCAGCAGTGAAGGGCAGATCCAGCCCCAGCATTTT. Its protein is CASSEGQIQPQHF.

The CDR3 sequence: CASRKSDYGYTF. The CDR3, as DNA: TGTGCCAGCAGGAAGTCCGACTATGGCTACACCTTC. V usage is TRBV6-5 and J usage is TRBJ1-2; no clear D gene. Germline values: CDR1 MNHEY, CDR2 SVGAGI. The CDR3 runs to 12 residues. The ends were cut back, 6 bases at V and 3 bases at J, with 8 bases in the middle.

The chain links TRBV5-8 to TRBJ2-7, with D hard to call. CDR3 length: 14 residues. The germline V and J ends were trimmed by 2 bases and 2 bases, with 11 bases remaining between them. Germline CDR1 reads SGHTS; CDR2 reads YDEGEE. The CDR3 DNA sequence: TGTGCCAGCAGCTTTGGGCAGAACCCCTACGAGCAGTACTTC. This translates into CASSFGQNPYEQYF.

This clone is a singleton in its sample. V is TRBV5-1 and J is TRBJ1-1, with TRBD1 identical over 7 bases. Germline CDR1 and CDR2: SGHRS and YFSETQ. The CDR3 runs to 17 residues. The V segment lost 0 bases and the J segment 0 bases; nucleotides outside the gene matches: 8. DNA of the CDR3: TGCGCCAGCAGCTTGGTGGCAGGGGGTGATTTGAACACTGAAGCTTTCTTT. Amino acid sequence: CASSLVAGGDLNTEAFF.

This chain connects TRBV5-1 to TRBJ2-3; D not resolved. Trimming shortened V by 2 bases and J by 6 bases, and 10 bases separated the two germline ends. This CDR3 spans 13 amino acids. Germline V gene data show CDR1 as SGHRS and CDR2 as YFSETQ. The CDR3 DNA follows: TGCGCCAGCAGCTTTTTCAGAACGGATACGCAGTATTTT. This gives the protein CASSFFRTDTQYF.

CDR3 residues: CASSLTDYNEQFF. The DNA for the CDR3 is TGTGCCAGCAGCTTGACAGACTACAATGAGCAGTTCTTC. This chain connects TRBV5-6 to TRBJ2-1; D gene uncertain. The CDR3 covers 13 residues. CDR1 and CDR2 from the germline V gene are SGHDT and YYEEEE. Trimming took off 1 base at V and 3 bases at J, with 5 bases between the two ends.

V gene TRBV18 combines with J gene TRBJ2-3; TRBD1 matches at 10 bases. CDR1 is KGHSH, CDR2 LQKENI, per germline. Trimming took 4 bases from V and 0 from J; bases not matched to a gene: 1. The CDR3 covers 15 residues. The CDR3 sequence is CASSRQGASTDTQYF. The CDR3 bases are TGTGCCAGCTCACGACAGGGGGCTAGCACAGATACGCAGTATTTT.

The rearrangement joins TRBV7-8 to TRBJ2-7; 9 nucleotides align to TRBD1. This CDR3 is 13 amino acids long. V trimming: 5 bases; J trimming: 5 bases; junction bases outside the gene matches: 4. From germline, CDR1 is SGHVS and CDR2 FQNEAQ. CDR3 coding DNA: TGTGCCAGCAGCCTGGACAGGGGCAACGAGCAGTACTTC. It is translated as CASSLDRGNEQYF.

This chain links TRBV7-9 with TRBJ1-2; perhaps TRBD1 as D (6 bases). Between the trimmed V and J ends, which lost 1 base and 4 bases, there was a span of 13 bases. Germline assignment: CDR1 SEHNR and CDR2 FQNEAQ (reference sequence). The CDR3 runs to 15 residues. This CDR3 is CASSLDGRGAYGYTF. The CDR3 nucleotides read TGTGCCAGCAGCTTAGACGGGAGGGGGGCCTATGGCTACACCTTC.

This chain joins TRBV10-2 and TRBJ1-1; tentatively, D is TRBD1 (5 bases). Germline V gene data show CDR1 as WSHSY and CDR2 as SAAADI. The CDR3 extends over 16 amino acids. V lost 5 bases, J lost 3 bases, and 19 bases lay in between. Here the CDR3 DNA reads TGCGCCAGCAGTAACGCCCAGAGGGGCGCGGACACTGAAGCTTTCTTT. It translates to CASSNAQRGADTEAFF.

The J gene is TRBJ2-7, the V gene TRBV28, with TRBD1 matching 7 bases. The V segment lost 7 bases and the J segment 6 bases; nucleotides outside the gene matches: 6. Germline values: CDR1 MDHEN, CDR2 SYDVKM. CDR3 size: 12 residues. CDR3 coding DNA: TGTGCCAGCACCCTGACAGGGTTCGAGCAGTACTTC. It yields the protein CASTLTGFEQYF. Complete variable domain (other parts from reference TRBV28 and TRBJ2-7): DVKVTQSSRYLVKRTGEKVFLECVQDMDHENMFWYRQDPGLGLRLIYFSYDVKMKEKGDIPEGYSVSREKKERFSLILESASTNQTSMYLCASTLTGFEQYFGPGTRLTVT.

The sample holds one count of this clone. The chain uses TRBV7-2 and TRBJ1-2; D is possibly TRBD1 (6 bases). The V gene lost 7 bases and the J gene lost 4 bases, with 13 bases spanning the gap. The CDR3 runs to 13 residues. Looked up from germline, CDR1 is SGHTA and CDR2 is FQGNSA. The CDR3: CASTWGHSYGYTF. The CDR3 region has the DNA TGTGCCAGCACTTGGGGGCATTCCTATGGCTACACCTTC.

The rearrangement joins TRBV29-1 to TRBJ1-1; D gene uncertain. The CDR3 is 11 residues long. The ends were cut back, 4 bases at V and 5 bases at J, with 8 bases in the middle. Germline loops: CDR1 SQVTM, CDR2 ANQGSEA. The CDR3 coding sequence is TGCAGCGTTGCTCCGGGGACTGAAGCTTTCTTT. Its protein product is CSVAPGTEAFF.